Given below is one T cell receptor (beta chain) in context. This clone was found a few times. Its antigen specificity is not known. Base-call qualities are not available, and no considerably larger clone is one nucleotide away. Reading the label with the study, this specimen's time point is: recipient sample about 28 days before transplant, after cytoreduction. Blood from recipients was drawn about 28 days before transplant and again at days 30, 100 and 180 after transplant. Nuclei Lysis Solution was used to extract genomic DNA from fresh or cryopreserved unfractionated peripheral blood mononuclear cells. This sample was included in a study of T cell clonotyping in hematopoietic cell transplantation (dated by TCRdb to the early 2020s). Background for the entire study: Recipient samples taken before transplant were obtained following cytoreduction. The study collected approximately 130 blood samples from 35 consecutive transplant recipients and their related donors. Recruitment of patients was conducted between 2015 and early 2017, and follow-up was continued until late 2020 or death. Study-wide findings and limitations: A decrease in recipient TCR diversity was observed after transplant, and a progressive increase in pathologically expanded clonotypes was seen from day 30 to day 180. Inverse Simpson Index values from donors and from recipients before transplant predicted broader TCR repertoire diversity after transplant. Overlap with donor repertoires was found for only a small fraction of recipient repertoires, with over 95% found to appear de novo at the given depth. Sample size was limited, and cells were not sorted, so CD4 and CD8 repertoire contributions could not be separated.

With the immunoSEQ assay, which is a bias-controlled multiplex PCR relying on V- and J-specific primers, TCR beta CDR3 regions were amplified from genomic DNA. In a second PCR step, the CDR3 amplicons were tagged with a proprietary barcode plus Illumina adapter sequences. An Illumina MiSeq instrument was used for sequencing of the CDR3 libraries. The study's processing was this. Export and quality control were handled in immunoSEQ Analyzer 3.0, while downstream analyses relied on R Bioconductor and Immunarch. Only productive rearrangements in the normalized downsampled data set were used to calculate repertoire metrics. Pathologically expanded clonotypes were defined as those larger than 5 templates in the normalized cohort. Repertoire diversity was measured with the Inverse Simpson Index. CMV-specificity analyses were carried out on the non-normalized data set to capture all clonotypes. TCRdb took over this immuneACCESS table, retaining in-frame rearrangements with V and J assigned. Such tables are incomplete; in checked studies, under half of the missing clones stem from an unresolved V gene, and the remainder is unexplained. The V and J calls and clone size come from that table; D and trimming were worked out from the DNA. The sample contains some 36,000 clones, roughly 96% of them found a single time. The ten top clones hold around 1.5% of the sample.

There are 12 amino acids in the CDR3, from cysteine to phenylalanine inclusive. The only DNA kept is the CDR3, 36 bases in frame from the first base. Via the germline V gene (reference sequence), CDR1 is MNHNY and CDR2 SVGAGI. V drops 5 bases and J drops 11 bases, leaving 16 bases in between. This clonotype was obtained from a middle-aged man with chronic myeloid leukemia. Some clones in this sample may be carry-over from other donors' samples. The material was peripheral blood mononuclear cells, obtained before stem cell transplant. Recombination connected TRBV6-6 to TRBJ2-7; D gene: possibly TRBD1, on 6 matching bases. The sequenced DNA: TGTGCCAGCAGTCAAACAAGGGGGTGGAAGTACTTC. Its translation is CASSQTRGWKYF.